This is a list of T cell receptor beta chains from one sample in a study of cytomegalovirus exposure and HLA in healthy donors. TCRdb's table, derived via immunoSEQ multiplex PCR, lists solely in-frame clones and lacks some. The table lists under 150,000 clones, 77% of them singletons. The sample comprised PBMCs. These receptors all come from a woman between 45 and 65 years old in good health and CMV-seronegative. The CDR3 runs from the conserved cysteine through the conserved F or W. The order of the fields is V gene, D gene, clone size, J gene, CDR3 DNA, CDR3 protein. The D gene is left open where the match is weak. Some rows mark clone size as missing; the rest say once, few, many or name a class of expanded clone.

V: TRBV2; D: TRBD1; size: -; J: TRBJ2-1; DNA: TGTGCCAGCAGTGATAGGACAGGGGGCTGGGGTGAGCAGTTCTTC; CDR3: CASSDRTGGWGEQFF
V: TRBV4-1; D: TRBD2; size: -; J: TRBJ2-1; DNA: TGCGCCAGCACCCGTGAAGCGGGGGGGTTCTACAATGAGCAGTTCTTC; CDR3: CASTREAGGFYNEQFF
V: TRBV5-1; D: TRBD1; size: few; J: TRBJ2-2; DNA: TGCGCCAGCAGCTTGTCACAGGGGGCAGCCGGGGAGCTGTTTTTT; CDR3: CASSLSQGAAGELFF
V: TRBV4-1; D: -; size: -; J: TRBJ1-1; DNA: TGCGCCAGCAGCCAAGAACAAAACACTGAAGCTTTCTTT; CDR3: CASSQEQNTEAFF
V: TRBV30; D: -; size: -; J: TRBJ2-7; DNA: TGTGCCTGCACAGGGATGTCCCTTTACGAGCAGTACTTC; CDR3: CACTGMSLYEQYF
V: TRBV19; D: -; size: -; J: TRBJ2-2; DNA: TGTGCCTCCTTAGCGGACAGGGAGGGCGGGGAGCTGTTTTTT; CDR3: CASLADREGGELFF
V: TRBV19; D: TRBD1; size: -; J: TRBJ1-5; DNA: TGTGCCAGTAGTACAGGGGGCGCTTTTATCAGCAATCAGCCCCAGCATTTT; CDR3: CASSTGGAFISNQPQHF
V: TRBV7-9; D: -; size: -; J: TRBJ2-2; DNA: TGTGCCAGCAGCCCTACGCCCACCGGGGAGCTGTTTTTT; CDR3: CASSPTPTGELFF
V: TRBV5-1; D: TRBD2; size: -; J: TRBJ2-1; DNA: TGCGCCAGCAGCTCCACGGGACTAGCGGGGTTAGAGCAGTTCTTC; CDR3: CASSSTGLAGLEQFF
V: TRBV5-1; D: -; size: -; J: TRBJ2-1; DNA: TGCGCCAGCAGCTTGGGTGAGGGAACCTACAATGAGCAGTTCTTC; CDR3: CASSLGEGTYNEQFF
V: TRBV7-2; D: TRBD1; size: -; J: TRBJ1-1; DNA: TGTGCCAGCAGCCCCTGGACAGGGAGCACTGAAGCTTTCTTT; CDR3: CASSPWTGSTEAFF
V: TRBV19; D: -; size: -; J: TRBJ2-5; DNA: TGTGCCAGTAAAGGAGGGGCAGAGACCCAGTACTTC; CDR3: CASKGGAETQYF
V: TRBV7-2; D: -; size: -; J: TRBJ2-2; DNA: TGTGCCAGTAGCGCGACTTTGAACACCGGGGAGCTGTTTTTT; CDR3: CASSATLNTGELFF
V: TRBV14; D: -; size: -; J: TRBJ2-2; DNA: TGTGCCAGCAGCCAAGGACACATCACCGGGGAGCTGTTTTTT; CDR3: CASSQGHITGELFF